This TCR beta chain was found in a study of blood T cells in healthy people across ages. Peripheral blood samples of 9 to 10 milliliters were drawn from each donor. A second PCR of roughly 6 to 12 cycles used a sample-barcoded 5' primer and a J-beta primer mix. Each cDNA molecule was tagged by a template-switch adaptor with 12 random nucleotides. TCRdb itself ran the 5' RACE reads through MiXCR, one entry per CDR3 protein. Of roughly 1.5 million distinct CDR3 sequences in the sample, approximately 43% were seen once. CDR1 is MGHRA and CDR2 is YSYEKL in the germline V gene. The CDR3 runs to 14 residues. V dropped 3 bases and J dropped 3 bases, with 9 bases sitting between them.

This clonotype was obtained from a woman aged 18-35 years in good health. The sequencing input was blood. The chain recombines TRBV4-1 with TRBJ1-5, with a weak D call TRBD1 (5 bases). DNA of the CDR3: TGCGCCAGCAGCCAGAGACAGAACAATCAGCCCCAGCATTTT. Amino acid sequence: CASSQRQNNQPQHF.